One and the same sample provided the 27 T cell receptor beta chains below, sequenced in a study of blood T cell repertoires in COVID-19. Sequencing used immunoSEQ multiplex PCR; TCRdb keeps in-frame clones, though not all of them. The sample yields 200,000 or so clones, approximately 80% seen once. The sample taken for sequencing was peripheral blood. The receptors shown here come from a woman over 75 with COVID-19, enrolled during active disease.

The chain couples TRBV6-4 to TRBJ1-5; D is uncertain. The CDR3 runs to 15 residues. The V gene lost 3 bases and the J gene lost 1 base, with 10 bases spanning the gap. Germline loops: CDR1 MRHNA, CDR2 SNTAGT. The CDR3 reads CASSEDGESNQPQHF. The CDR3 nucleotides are TGTGCCAGCAGTGAGGACGGGGAGAGCAATCAGCCCCAGCATTTT.

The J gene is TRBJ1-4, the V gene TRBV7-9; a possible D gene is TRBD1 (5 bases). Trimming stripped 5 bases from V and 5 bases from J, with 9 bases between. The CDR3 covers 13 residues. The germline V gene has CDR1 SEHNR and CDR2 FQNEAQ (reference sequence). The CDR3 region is CASSRDWNEKLFF. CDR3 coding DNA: TGTGCCAGCAGCAGGGACTGGAATGAAAAACTGTTTTTT.

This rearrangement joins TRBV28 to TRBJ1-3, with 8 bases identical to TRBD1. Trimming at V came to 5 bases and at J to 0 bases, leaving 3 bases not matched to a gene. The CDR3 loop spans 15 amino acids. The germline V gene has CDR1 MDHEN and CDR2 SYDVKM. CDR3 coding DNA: TGTGCCAGCAGTAGGGACAGGTACTCTGGAAACACCATATATTTT. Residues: CASSRDRYSGNTIYF. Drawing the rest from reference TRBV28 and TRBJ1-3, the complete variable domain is DVKVTQSSRYLVKRTGEKVFLECVQDMDHENMFWYRQDPGLGLRLIYFSYDVKMKEKGDIPEGYSVSREKKERFSLILESASTNQTSMYLCASSRDRYSGNTIYFGEGSWLTVV.

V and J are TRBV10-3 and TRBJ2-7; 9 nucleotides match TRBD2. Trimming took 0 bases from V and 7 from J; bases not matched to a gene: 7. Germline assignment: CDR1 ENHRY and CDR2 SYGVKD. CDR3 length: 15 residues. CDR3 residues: CAISESLAGTGEQYF. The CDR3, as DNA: TGTGCCATCAGTGAGTCCCTAGCGGGGACCGGAGAGCAGTACTTC.

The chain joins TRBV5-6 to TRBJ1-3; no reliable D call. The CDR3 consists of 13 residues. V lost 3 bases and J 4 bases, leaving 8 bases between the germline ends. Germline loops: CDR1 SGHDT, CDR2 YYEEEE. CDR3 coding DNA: TGTGCCAGCAGCTCAGTTCTCGGAAACACCATATATTTT. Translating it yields CASSSVLGNTIYF.

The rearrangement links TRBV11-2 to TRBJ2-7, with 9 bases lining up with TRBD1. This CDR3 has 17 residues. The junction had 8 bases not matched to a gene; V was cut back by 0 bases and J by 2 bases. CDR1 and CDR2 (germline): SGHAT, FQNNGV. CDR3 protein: CASSLDHIQGAPYEQYF. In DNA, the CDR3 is TGTGCCAGCAGCTTAGATCATATACAGGGGGCCCCCTACGAGCAGTACTTC.

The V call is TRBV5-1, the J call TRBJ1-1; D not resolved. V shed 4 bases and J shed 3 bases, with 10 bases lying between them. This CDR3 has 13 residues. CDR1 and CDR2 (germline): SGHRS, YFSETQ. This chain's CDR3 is CASSVRGDTEAFF. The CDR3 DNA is TGCGCCAGCAGCGTTCGGGGAGACACTGAAGCTTTCTTT.

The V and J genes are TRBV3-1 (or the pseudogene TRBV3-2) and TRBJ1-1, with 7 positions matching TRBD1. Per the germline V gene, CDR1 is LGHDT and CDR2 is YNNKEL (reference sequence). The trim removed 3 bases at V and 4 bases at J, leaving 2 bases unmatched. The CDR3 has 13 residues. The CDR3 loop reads CASSHAGGTEAFF. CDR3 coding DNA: TGTGCCAGCAGCCACGCAGGGGGCACTGAAGCTTTCTTT.

The CDR3 nucleotides are TGTGCCAGCAGTTTATCTCCGGAGGGACAGGGGTCTTTCTTT. This encodes CASSLSPEGQGSFF. The V gene is TRBV28, the J gene TRBJ1-1, with 10 bases lining up with TRBD1. CDR3 size: 14 residues. After removal of 1 base from V and 12 bases from J, the junction contained 8 bases not matched to a gene. CDR1 and CDR2 from the germline V gene are MDHEN and SYDVKM. Drawing the rest from reference TRBV28 and TRBJ1-1, the complete variable domain is DVKVTQSSRYLVKRTGEKVFLECVQDMDHENMFWYRQDPGLGLRLIYFSYDVKMKEKGDIPEGYSVSREKKERFSLILESASTNQTSMYLCASSLSPEGQGSFFGQGTRLTVV.

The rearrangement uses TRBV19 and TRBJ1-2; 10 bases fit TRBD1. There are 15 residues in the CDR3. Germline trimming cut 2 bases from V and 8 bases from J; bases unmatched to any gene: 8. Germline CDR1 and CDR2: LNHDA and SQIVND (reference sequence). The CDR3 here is CASSISGQGVRGYTF. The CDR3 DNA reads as TGTGCCAGTAGTATATCTGGACAGGGGGTTAGAGGCTACACCTTC. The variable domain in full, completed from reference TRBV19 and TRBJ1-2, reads DGGITQSPKYLFRKEGQNVTLSCEQNLNHDAMYWYRQDPGQGLRLIYYSQIVNDFQKGDIAEGYSVSREKKESFPLTVTSAQKNPTAFYLCASSISGQGVRGYTFGSGTRLTVV.

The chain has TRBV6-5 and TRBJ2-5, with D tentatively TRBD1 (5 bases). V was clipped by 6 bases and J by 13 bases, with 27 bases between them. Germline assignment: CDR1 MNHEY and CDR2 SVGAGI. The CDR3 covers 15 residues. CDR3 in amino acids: CASRDKTALPPRWYF. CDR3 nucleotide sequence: TGTGCCAGCAGGGATAAGACAGCCCTTCCTCCGCGCTGGTACTTC.

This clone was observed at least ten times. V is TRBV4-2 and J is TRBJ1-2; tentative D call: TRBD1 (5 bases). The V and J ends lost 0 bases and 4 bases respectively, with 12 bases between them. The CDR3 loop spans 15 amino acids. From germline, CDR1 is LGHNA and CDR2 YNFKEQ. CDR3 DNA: TGTGCCAGCAGCCAAGATGCAGGGAATCCCTATGGCTACACCTTC. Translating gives CASSQDAGNPYGYTF.

CDR3 DNA sequence: TGCGCCAGCAGCCAAGGGGGCACGTGGGCCACTGAAGCTTTCTTT. Translation gives CASSQGGTWATEAFF. The rearrangement uses TRBV4-1 and TRBJ1-1; tentative D call: TRBD1 (5 bases). Per germline, CDR1 MGHRA and CDR2 YSYEKL. V was cut by 1 base and J by 4 bases, with 13 bases left in between. CDR3 size: 15 residues.

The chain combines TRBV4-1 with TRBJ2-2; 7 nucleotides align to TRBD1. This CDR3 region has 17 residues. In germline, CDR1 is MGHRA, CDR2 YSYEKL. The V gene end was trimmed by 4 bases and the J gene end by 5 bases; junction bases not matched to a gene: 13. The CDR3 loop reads CASSPLWVGGGTGELFF. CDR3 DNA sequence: TGCGCCAGCAGCCCACTCTGGGTAGGGGGCGGGACCGGGGAGCTGTTTTTT.

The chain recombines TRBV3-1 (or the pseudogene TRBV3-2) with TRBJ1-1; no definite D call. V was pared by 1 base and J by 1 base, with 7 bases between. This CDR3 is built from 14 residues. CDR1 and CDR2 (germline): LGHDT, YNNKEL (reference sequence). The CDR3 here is CASSQGRWNTEAFF. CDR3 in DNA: TGTGCCAGCAGCCAAGGGCGGTGGAACACTGAAGCTTTCTTT.

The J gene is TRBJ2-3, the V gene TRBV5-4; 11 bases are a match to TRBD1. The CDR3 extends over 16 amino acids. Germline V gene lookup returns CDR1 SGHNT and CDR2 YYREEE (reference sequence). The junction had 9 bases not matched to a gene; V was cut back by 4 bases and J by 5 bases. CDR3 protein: CASSPSTGTGGDTQYF. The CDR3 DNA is TGTGCCAGCAGCCCCTCAACCGGGACAGGGGGAGATACGCAGTATTTT. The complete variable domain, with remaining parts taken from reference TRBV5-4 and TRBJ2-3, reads ETGVTQSPTHLIKTRGQQVTLRCSSQSGHNTVSWYQQALGQGPQFIFQYYREEENGRGNFPPRFSGLQFPNYSSELNVNALELDDSALYLCASSPSTGTGGDTQYFGPGTRLTVL.

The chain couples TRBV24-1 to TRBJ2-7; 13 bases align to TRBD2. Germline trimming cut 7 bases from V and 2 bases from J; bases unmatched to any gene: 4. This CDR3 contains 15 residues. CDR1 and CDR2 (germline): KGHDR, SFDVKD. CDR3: CATSSGLAGPYEQYF. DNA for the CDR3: TGTGCCACCAGCTCGGGACTAGCGGGACCCTACGAGCAGTACTTC.

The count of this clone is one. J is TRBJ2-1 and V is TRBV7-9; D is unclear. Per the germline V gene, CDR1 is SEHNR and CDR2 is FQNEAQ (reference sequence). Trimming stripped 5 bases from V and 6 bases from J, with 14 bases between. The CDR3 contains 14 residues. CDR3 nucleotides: TGTGCCAGCAGCCCCGAAATGGCCGCCAATGAGCAGTTCTTC. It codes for CASSPEMAANEQFF.

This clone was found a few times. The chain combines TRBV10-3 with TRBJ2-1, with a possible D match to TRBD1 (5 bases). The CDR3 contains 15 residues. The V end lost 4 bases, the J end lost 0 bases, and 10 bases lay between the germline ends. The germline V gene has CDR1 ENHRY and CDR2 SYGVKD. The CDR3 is CAISARQSSYNEQFF. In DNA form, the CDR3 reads TGTGCCATCAGTGCCAGACAGAGCTCCTACAATGAGCAGTTCTTC.

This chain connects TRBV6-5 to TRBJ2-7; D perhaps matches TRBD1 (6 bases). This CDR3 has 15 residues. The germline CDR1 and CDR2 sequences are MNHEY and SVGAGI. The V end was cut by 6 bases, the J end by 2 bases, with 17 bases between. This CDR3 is CASRSDRDWAYEQYF. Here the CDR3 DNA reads TGTGCCAGCAGATCGGACAGAGACTGGGCCTACGAGCAGTACTTC.

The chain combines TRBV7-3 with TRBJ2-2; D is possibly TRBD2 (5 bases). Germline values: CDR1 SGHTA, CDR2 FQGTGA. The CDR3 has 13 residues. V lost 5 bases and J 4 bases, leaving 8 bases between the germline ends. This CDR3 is CASSRTSTGELFF. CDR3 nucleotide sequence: TGTGCCAGCAGCAGAACTAGCACCGGGGAGCTGTTTTTT.

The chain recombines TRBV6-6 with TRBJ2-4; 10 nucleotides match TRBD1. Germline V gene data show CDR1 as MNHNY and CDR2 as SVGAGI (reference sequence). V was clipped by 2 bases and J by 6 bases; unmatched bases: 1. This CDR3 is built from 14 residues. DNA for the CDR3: TGTGCCAGCAGTTACGGGACAGGGGCAAACATTCAGTACTTC. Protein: CASSYGTGANIQYF.

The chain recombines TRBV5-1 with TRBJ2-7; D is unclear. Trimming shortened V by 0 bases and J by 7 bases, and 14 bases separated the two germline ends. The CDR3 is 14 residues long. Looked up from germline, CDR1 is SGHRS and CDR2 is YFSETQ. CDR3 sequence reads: CASSLGHLSDEQYF. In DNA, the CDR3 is TGCGCCAGCAGCTTGGGACACCTCTCGGATGAGCAGTACTTC.

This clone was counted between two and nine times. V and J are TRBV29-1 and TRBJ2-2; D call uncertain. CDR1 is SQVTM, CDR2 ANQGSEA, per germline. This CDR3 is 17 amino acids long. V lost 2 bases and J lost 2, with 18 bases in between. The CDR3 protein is CSVELAHPQSNTGELFF. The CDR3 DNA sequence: TGCAGCGTTGAATTAGCACACCCCCAATCTAACACCGGGGAGCTGTTTTTT.

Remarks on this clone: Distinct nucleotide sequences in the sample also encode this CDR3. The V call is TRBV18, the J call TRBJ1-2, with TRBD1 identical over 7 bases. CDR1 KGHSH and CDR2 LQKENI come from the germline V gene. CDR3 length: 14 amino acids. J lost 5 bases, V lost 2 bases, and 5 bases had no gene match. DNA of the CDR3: TGTGCCAGCTCACCAGGACAGGACCATTATGGCTACACCTTC. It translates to CASSPGQDHYGYTF.

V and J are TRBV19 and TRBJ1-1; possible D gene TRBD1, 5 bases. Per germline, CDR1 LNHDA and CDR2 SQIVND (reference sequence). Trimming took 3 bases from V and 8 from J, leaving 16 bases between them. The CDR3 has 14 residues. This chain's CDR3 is CASSIKGMPKEAFF. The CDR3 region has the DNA TGTGCCAGTAGTATTAAGGGGATGCCGAAAGAAGCTTTCTTT.

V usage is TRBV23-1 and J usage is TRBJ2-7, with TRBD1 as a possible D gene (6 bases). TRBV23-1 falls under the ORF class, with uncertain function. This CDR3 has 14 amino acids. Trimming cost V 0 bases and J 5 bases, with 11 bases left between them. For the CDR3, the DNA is TGCGCCAGCAGTCAATCGTACAGGGTGAACGAGCAGTACTTC. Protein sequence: CASSQSYRVNEQYF.